These 5 T cell receptor beta chains share one sample of origin, sequenced in a study of cytomegalovirus exposure and HLA in healthy donors. Measured with immunoSEQ multiplex PCR; TCRdb has only the in-frame clones, and not every one. The sample shows about 160,000 clones, 85% of them seen only once. The specimen was PBMCs. These receptor sequences come from a man younger than 40 in good health and CMV-seropositive.

The chain is built from TRBV19 and TRBJ1-1, with a tentative D call TRBD1 (6 bases). The CDR3 is 15 residues long. Trimming shortened V by 5 bases and J by 7 bases, and 20 bases separated the two germline ends. Germline V CDR1 and CDR2: LNHDA, SQIVND (reference sequence). The CDR3 DNA is TGTGCCAGTAGTTCGCCACCCAGGGGCGGCATTGAAGCTTTCTTT. Translated: CASSSPPRGGIEAFF.

This clone was seen only once. The chain carries TRBV4-1 and TRBJ2-7; TRBD1 agrees at 9 bases. From germline, CDR1 is MGHRA and CDR2 YSYEKL. Losses at the gene ends were 0 bases for V and 2 bases for J; bases not matched to a gene: 5. The CDR3 is 16 residues long. CDR3 sequence reads: CASSQDRDRVAYEQYF. CDR3 nucleotide sequence: TGCGCCAGCAGCCAAGACCGGGACAGGGTGGCCTACGAGCAGTACTTC.

The chain links TRBV4-3 to TRBJ2-7; D gene unclear. Per the germline V gene, CDR1 is LGHNA and CDR2 is YSLEER. The germline V and J ends were trimmed by 0 bases and 6 bases, with 15 bases remaining between them. This CDR3 region has 15 residues. The CDR3 protein is CASSQDGDFSPEQYF. The CDR3 bases are TGCGCCAGCAGCCAAGATGGAGACTTCTCTCCCGAGCAGTACTTC.

The chain has TRBV25-1 and TRBJ2-7; D might be TRBD2 (5 bases). The CDR3 length is 12 residues. Germline CDR1 MGHDK, CDR2 SYGVNS. The V end lost 6 bases, the J end lost 7 bases, and 13 bases lay between the germline ends. The CDR3 region is CASSLGVGEQYF. CDR3 DNA sequence: TGTGCCAGCAGCCTCGGGGTGGGGGAGCAGTACTTC.

The chain is built from TRBV7-9 and TRBJ2-2; 12 bases map to TRBD2. Trimming took 5 bases from V and 8 from J; bases not matched to a gene: 9. Germline CDR1 and CDR2: SEHNR and FQNEAQ (reference sequence). This CDR3 spans 16 amino acids. The CDR3 sequence: CASSPGLAGLMGELFF. DNA of the CDR3: TGTGCCAGCAGCCCCGGACTAGCGGGGTTGATGGGGGAGCTGTTTTTT.